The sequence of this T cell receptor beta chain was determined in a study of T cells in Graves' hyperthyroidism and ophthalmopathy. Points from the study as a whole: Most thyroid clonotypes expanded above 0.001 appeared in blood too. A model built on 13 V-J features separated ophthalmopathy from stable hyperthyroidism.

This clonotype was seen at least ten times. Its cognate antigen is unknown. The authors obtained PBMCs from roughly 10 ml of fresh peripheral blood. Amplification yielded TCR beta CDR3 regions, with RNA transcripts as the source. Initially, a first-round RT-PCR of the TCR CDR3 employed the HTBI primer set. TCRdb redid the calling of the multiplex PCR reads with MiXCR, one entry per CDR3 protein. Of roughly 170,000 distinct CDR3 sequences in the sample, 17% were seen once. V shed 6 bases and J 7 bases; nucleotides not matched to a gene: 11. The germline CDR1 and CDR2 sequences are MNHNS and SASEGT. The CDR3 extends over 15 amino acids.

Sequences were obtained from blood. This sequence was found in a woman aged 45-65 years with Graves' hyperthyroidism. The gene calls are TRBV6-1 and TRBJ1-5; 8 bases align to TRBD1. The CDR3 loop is CASSNGLTGGQPQHF. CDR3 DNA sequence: TGTGCCAGCAGCAACGGCCTCACAGGGGGGCAGCCCCAGCATTTT.